These 5 T cell receptor beta chains were sequenced from one sample in a study of T-cell memory formation after mild COVID-19. MiXCR was run by TCRdb on the 5' RACE reads, yielding one entry per CDR3 protein. The table lists under 300,000 distinct CDR3 sequences, over 8.5% of them singletons. Sequencing used PBMCs or a T cell subset sorted from them (not recorded which). The receptors stem from a man aged 18-30 years who had mild COVID-19 (a few samples of this study predate the infection). Cell type and time point are not known.

J is TRBJ2-1 and V is TRBV25-1, with 9 bases fitting TRBD2. Germline CDR1 and CDR2: MGHDK and SYGVNS. The junction had 5 bases not matched to a gene; V was cut back by 7 bases and J by 4 bases. The CDR3 length is 14 residues. Here the CDR3 reads CASMRRGGYNEQFF. The CDR3 nucleotides are TGTGCCAGCATGCGGCGGGGGGGATACAATGAGCAGTTCTTC.

This clonotype was recorded a few times. J is TRBJ2-2 and V is TRBV5-6; 11 nucleotides agree with TRBD1. The germline CDR1 and CDR2 sequences are SGHDT and YYEEEE. The J segment lost 7 bases and the V segment lost 4 bases, leaving 6 bases of the junction unmatched. The CDR3 spans 15 residues. The CDR3 DNA sequence: TGTGCCAGCAGCGCCTGGACAGGGGGCTTCGGGGAGCTGTTTTTT. Amino acid sequence: CASSAWTGGFGELFF.

This clonotype was counted a few times. The CDR3 bases are TGTGCCAGCAGTCGCGACCTAGACCCGGACACCGGGGAGCTGTTTTTT. Translation: CASSRDLDPDTGELFF. The chain links TRBV6-2 or TRBV6-3 to TRBJ2-2; D unresolved. CDR3 length: 16 residues. V was clipped by 5 bases and J by 3 bases, with 16 bases between them. Germline CDR1 reads MNHEY; CDR2 reads SVGEGT.

The chain links TRBV5-6 to TRBJ1-6; D uncertain. This CDR3 contains 18 residues. Germline CDR1 reads SGHDT; CDR2 reads YYEEEE. Trimming stripped 5 bases from V and 0 bases from J, with 18 bases between. The CDR3 loop is CASSSREQLSSYNSPLHF. For the CDR3, the DNA is TGTGCCAGCAGTTCACGGGAACAACTGAGCTCCTATAATTCACCCCTCCACTTT. The full variable domain, its missing parts supplied by reference TRBV5-6 and TRBJ1-6, is DAGVTQSPTHLIKTRGQQVTLRCSPKSGHDTVSWYQQALGQGPQFIFQYYEEEERQRGNFPDRFSGHQFPNYSSELNVNALLLGDSALYLCASSSREQLSSYNSPLHFGNGTRLTVT.

This clonotype has a handful of counts. The CDR3 bases are TGTGCCAGCAGTGGGTGGATGGCAGACCGTGGAAACACCATATATTTT. Residues: CASSGWMADRGNTIYF. The chain is built from TRBV6-1 and TRBJ1-3; no clear D gene. Germline-derived CDR1 and CDR2 are MNHNS and SASEGT. There are 16 residues in the CDR3. V lost 4 bases to trimming and J lost 3 bases, with 16 bases between them.